The clone carrying this T cell receptor (delta chain) was counted many times. Its antigen remains unknown. Bulk repertoires came from Vgamma9/Vdelta2+ or Vdelta2-negative gammadelta T cells flow-sorted from PBMC. TCRdb reanalysed the multiplex PCR reads with CATT. The sample lists some 50,000 delta-chain clones, over 1.5% occurring once. These data are taken from a study of γδ T cells in repeated Plasmodium falciparum infection. Across the whole study: Age- and gender-matched Australian children served as comparison for malaria-exposed Malian children. Sampling occurred at baseline, pre-infection for selected infections, and 21 days post-infection.

Findings of the study overall: Repeated controlled infections reportedly drove waves of new clonotype selection in Vdelta2-negative, mostly Vdelta1+, gammadelta repertoires. Compared with Australian children, Malian Vdelta2-negative repertoires seemed more clonal, less diverse, less shared.

The CDR3 has 20 residues. The germline CDR1 and CDR2 sequences are GEAIGNYY and EKD. V lost 0 bases to trimming and J lost 2 bases; unmatched junction nucleotides: 15. The receptor's source is a pool of human donors (malaria-infected and uninfected, not separated). V gene TRDV2 combines with J gene TRDJ1, with TRDD3 matching over 12 bases. Here the J gene was assigned by germline matching of the DNA, as TCRdb has none. The sample taken for sequencing was gamma-delta T cells from blood. CDR3 sequence (DNA): TGTGCCTGTGACACCGTTCCTGGGGGATACGCAGGGTCCAGGACCGATAAACTCATCTTT. This sequence encodes CACDTVPGGYAGSRTDKLIF.